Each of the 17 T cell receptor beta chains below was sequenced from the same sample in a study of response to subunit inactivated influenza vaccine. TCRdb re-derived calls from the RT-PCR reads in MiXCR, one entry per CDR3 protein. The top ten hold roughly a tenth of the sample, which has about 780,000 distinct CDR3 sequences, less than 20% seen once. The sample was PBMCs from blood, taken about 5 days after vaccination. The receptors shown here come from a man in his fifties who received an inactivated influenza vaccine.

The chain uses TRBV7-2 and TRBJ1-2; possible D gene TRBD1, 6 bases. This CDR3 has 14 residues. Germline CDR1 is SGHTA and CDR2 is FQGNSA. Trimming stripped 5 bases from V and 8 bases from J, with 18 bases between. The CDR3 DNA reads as TGTGCCAGCAGCGTAGGCCACTACAGGGACGGCTACACCTTC. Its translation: CASSVGHYRDGYTF.

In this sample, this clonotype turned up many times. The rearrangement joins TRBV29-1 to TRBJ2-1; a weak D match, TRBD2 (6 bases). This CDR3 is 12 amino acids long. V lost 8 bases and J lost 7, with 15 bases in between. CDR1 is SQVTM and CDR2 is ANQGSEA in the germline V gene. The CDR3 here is CSTGDGWNEQFF. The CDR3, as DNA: TGCAGCACGGGGGACGGCTGGAATGAGCAGTTCTTC.

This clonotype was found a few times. CDR3 bases: TGTGCCAGCAGCCTGGGACTAGCGGTTACTAGCACAGATACGCAGTATTTT. This encodes CASSLGLAVTSTDTQYF. The chain employs TRBV12-3 or TRBV12-4 and TRBJ2-3, with 11 positions matching TRBD2. The CDR3 is 17 amino acids. The J segment lost 0 bases and the V segment lost 6 bases, leaving 8 bases of the junction unmatched.

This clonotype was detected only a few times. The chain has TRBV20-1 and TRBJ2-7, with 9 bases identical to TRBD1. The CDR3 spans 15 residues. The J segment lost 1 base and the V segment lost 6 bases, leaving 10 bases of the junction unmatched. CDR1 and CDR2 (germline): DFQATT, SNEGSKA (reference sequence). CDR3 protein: CSATRTGEGSYEQYF. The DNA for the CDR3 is TGCAGTGCCACACGGACAGGGGAAGGGTCCTACGAGCAGTACTTC.

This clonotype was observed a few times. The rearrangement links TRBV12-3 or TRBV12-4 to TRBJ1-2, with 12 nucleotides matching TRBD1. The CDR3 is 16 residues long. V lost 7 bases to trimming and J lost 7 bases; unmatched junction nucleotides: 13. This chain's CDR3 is CASTLLPGQGAFGYTF. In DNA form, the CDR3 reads TGTGCCAGCACTCTCCTCCCGGGACAGGGGGCTTTTGGCTACACCTTC.

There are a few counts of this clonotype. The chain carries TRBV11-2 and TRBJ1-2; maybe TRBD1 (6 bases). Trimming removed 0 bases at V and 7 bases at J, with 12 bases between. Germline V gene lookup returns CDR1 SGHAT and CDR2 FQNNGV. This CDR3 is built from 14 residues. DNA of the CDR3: TGTGCCAGCAGCTTAGACTCAGGGGTTCTTGGCTACACCTTC. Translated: CASSLDSGVLGYTF.

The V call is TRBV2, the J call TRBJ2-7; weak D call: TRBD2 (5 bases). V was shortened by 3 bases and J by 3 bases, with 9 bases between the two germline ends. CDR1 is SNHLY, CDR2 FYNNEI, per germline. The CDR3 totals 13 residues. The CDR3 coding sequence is TGTGCCAGCAGTGAGGAGGTGAACTACGAGCAGTACTTC. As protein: CASSEEVNYEQYF.

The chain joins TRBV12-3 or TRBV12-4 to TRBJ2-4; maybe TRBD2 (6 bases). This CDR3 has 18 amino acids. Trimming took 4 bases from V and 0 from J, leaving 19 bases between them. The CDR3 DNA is TGTGCCAGCAGTTCGATATACAACCAGGGACTAGCCAAAAACATTCAGTACTTC. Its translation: CASSSIYNQGLAKNIQYF.

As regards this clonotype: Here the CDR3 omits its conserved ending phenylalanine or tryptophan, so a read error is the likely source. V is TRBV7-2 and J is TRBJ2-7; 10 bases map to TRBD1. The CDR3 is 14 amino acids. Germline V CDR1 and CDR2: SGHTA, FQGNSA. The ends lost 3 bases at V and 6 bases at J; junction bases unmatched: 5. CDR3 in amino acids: CASSLKTGGAEQYY. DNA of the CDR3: TGTGCCAGCAGCTTGAAGACAGGGGGCGCCGAGCAGTACTAC.

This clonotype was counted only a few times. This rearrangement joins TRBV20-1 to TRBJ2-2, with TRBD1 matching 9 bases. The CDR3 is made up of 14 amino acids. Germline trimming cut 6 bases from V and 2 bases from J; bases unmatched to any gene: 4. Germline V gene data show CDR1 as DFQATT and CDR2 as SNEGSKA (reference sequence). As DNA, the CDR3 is TGCAGTGCCAAGGGACAGGGCAACACCGGGGAGCTGTTTTTT. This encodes CSAKGQGNTGELFF.

CDR3 sequence: CASSWAPGLAGDAYNEQFF. CDR3 nucleotide sequence: TGCGCCAGCAGCTGGGCTCCGGGACTAGCGGGAGACGCCTACAATGAGCAGTTCTTC. The rearrangement uses TRBV5-1 and TRBJ2-1; 14 bases are shared with TRBD2. Trimming cost V 3 bases and J 2 bases; bases outside gene matches: 10. This CDR3 spans 19 amino acids. Germline V lookup: CDR1 SGHRS, CDR2 YFSETQ.

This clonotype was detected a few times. CDR3 nucleotide sequence: TGTGCCAGCAGTCAGACTAGTTTTCGGCAGTTCTTC. The encoded protein is CASSQTSFRQFF. The chain joins TRBV6-2 or TRBV6-3 to TRBJ2-1; D is perhaps TRBD2 (6 bases). Trimming cost V 5 bases and J 12 bases, with 14 bases left between them. Germline CDR1 MNHEY, CDR2 SVGEGT. The CDR3 loop spans 12 amino acids.

The CDR3 protein is CASSLALGVSNEQFF. The CDR3, as DNA: TGTGCCAGCAGCTTGGCGTTGGGGGTATCCAATGAGCAGTTCTTC. The V gene is TRBV5-5, the J gene TRBJ2-1; D might be TRBD1 or TRBD2, each matching 5 bases. The germline V and J ends were trimmed by 0 bases and 6 bases, with 13 bases remaining between them. The germline V gene encodes CDR1 SGHKS and CDR2 YYEKEE (reference sequence). There are 15 residues in the CDR3.

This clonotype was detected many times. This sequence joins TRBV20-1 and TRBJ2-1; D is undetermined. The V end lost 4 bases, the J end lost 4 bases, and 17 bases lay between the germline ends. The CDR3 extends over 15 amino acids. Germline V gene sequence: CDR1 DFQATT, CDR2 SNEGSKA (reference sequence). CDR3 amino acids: CSAKESSGNYNEQFF. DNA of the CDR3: TGCAGTGCTAAGGAGTCGTCAGGTAATTACAATGAGCAGTTCTTC.

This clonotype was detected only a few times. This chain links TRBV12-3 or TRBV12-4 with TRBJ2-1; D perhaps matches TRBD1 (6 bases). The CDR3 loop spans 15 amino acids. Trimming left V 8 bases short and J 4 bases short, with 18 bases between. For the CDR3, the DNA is TGTGCCAGCTGCTGCCACAGGGCTCGTTACAATGAGCAGTTCTTC. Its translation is CASCCHRARYNEQFF.

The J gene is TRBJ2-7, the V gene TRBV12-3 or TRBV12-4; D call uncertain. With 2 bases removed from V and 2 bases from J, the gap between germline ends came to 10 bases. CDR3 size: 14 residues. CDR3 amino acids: CASSLQVHTYEQYF. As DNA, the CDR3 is TGTGCCAGCAGTTTACAGGTACATACCTACGAGCAGTACTTC.

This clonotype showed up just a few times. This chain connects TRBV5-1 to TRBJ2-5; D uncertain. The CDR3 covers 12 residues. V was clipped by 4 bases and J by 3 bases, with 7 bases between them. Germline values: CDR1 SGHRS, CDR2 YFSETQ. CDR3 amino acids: CASSPQEETQYF. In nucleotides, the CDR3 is TGCGCCAGCAGCCCCCAGGAAGAGACCCAGTACTTC.